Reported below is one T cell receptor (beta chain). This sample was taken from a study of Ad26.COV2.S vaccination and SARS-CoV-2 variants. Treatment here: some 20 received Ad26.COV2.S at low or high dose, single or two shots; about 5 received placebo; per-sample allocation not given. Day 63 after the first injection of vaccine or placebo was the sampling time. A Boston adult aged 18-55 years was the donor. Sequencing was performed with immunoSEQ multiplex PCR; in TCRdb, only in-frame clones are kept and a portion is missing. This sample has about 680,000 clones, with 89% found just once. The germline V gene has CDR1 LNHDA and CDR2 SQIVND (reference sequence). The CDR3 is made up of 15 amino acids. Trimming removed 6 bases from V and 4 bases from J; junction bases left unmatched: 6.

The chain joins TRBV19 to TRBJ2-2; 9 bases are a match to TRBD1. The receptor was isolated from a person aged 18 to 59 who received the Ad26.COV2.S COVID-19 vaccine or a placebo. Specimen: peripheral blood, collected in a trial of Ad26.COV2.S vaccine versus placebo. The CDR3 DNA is TGTGCCAGTAGGTACAGGGGGCGAGGCACCGGGGAGCTGTTTTTT. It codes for CASRYRGRGTGELFF.